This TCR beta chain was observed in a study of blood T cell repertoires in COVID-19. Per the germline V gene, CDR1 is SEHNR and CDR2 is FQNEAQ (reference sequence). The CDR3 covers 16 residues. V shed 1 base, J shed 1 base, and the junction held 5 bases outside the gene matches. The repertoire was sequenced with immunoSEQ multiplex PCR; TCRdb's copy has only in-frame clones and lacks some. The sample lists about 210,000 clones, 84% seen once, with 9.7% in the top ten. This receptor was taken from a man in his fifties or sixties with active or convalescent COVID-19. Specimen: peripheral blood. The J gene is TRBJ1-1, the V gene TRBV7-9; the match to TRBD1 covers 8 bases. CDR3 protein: CASSLGVGTGNTEAFF. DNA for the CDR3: TGTGCCAGCAGCTTAGGGGTCGGGACAGGGAACACTGAAGCTTTCTTT.